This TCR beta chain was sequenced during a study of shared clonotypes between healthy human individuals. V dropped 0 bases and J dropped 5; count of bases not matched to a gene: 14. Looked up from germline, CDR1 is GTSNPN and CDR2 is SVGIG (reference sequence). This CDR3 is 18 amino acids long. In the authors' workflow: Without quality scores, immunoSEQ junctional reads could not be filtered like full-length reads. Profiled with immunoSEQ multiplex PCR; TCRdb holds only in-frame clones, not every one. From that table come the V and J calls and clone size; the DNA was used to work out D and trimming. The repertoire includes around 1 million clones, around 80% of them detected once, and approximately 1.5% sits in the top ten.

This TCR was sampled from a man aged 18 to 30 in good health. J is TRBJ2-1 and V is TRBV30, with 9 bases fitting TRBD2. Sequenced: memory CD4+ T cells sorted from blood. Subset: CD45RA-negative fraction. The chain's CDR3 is CAWSVRASGVRRDNEQFF. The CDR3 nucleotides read TGTGCCTGGAGTGTAAGGGCTAGCGGGGTCCGCCGGGACAATGAGCAGTTCTTC.